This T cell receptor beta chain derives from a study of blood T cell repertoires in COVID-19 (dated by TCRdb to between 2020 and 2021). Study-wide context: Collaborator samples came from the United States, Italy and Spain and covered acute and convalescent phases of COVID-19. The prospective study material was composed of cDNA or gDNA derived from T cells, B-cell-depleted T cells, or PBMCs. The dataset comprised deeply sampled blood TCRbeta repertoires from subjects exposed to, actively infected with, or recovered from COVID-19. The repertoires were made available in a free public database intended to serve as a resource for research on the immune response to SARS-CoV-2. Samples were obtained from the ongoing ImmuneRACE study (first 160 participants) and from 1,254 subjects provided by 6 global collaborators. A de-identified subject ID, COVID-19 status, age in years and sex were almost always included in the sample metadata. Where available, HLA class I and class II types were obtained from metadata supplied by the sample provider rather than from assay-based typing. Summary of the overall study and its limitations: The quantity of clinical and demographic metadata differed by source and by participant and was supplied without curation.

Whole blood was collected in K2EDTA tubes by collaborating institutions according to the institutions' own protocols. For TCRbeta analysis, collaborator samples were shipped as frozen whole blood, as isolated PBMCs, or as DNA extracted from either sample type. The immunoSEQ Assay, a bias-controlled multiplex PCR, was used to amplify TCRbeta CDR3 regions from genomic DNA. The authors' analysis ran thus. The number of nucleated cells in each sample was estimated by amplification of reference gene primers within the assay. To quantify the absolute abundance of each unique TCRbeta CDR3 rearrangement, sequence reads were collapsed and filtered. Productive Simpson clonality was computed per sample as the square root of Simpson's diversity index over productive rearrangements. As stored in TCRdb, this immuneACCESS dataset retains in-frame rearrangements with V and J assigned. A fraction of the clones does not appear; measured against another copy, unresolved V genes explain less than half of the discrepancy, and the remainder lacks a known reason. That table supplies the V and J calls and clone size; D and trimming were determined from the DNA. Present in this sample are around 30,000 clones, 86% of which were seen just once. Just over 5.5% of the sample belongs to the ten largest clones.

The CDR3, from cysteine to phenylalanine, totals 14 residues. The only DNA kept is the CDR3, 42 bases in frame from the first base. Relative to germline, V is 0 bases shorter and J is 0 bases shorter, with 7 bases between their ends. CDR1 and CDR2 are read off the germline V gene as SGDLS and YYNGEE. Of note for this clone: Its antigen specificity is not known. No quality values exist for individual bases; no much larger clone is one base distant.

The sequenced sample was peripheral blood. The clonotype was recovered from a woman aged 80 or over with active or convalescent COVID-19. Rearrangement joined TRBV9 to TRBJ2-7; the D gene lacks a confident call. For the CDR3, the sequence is CASSVDSSSYEQYF. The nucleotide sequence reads TGTGCCAGCAGCGTAGACAGTAGCTCCTACGAGCAGTACTTC.